This TCR beta chain was obtained from a study of CD8+CD57+ T cells in acquired aplastic anemia (dated by TCRdb to 2017 to 2018). About the study as a whole: A mean of approximately 3 ug of DNA, ranging from about 0.19 to 27.4 ug, was extracted from sorted CD4+ and CD8+ cells. CD8+CD57+ expansion was defined as a frequency above the mean frequency observed in healthy subjects. Results and caveats for the whole study, not just this receptor: Between patients and healthy controls, no significant difference in CD8+ Simpson's diversity was found (P=0.060). Around 28 CD8+ CDR3 sequences were found to be shared between patients and controls, but these sequences appeared to be highly expressed in patients and within the immunodominant clones of the patients.

Inclusive of the bounding cysteine and phenylalanine, the CDR3 is 15 residues long. CDR3 DNA only is kept here, 45 bases in frame from base 1. CDR1 and CDR2, per the germline V gene (reference sequence), are LNHNV and YYDKDF. V is reduced by 0 bases and J by 4 bases, leaving a spacing of 13 bases between them. TCR beta VDJ combination and CDR3 sequence profiling used genomic DNA as the template. TCR repertoire sequencing was run on an Illumina HiSeq 2000. Per the original workflow: Repertoires were assessed using TRBV/TRBJ rearrangement plots, CDR3 size and DJ length profiles, and Simpson's diversity index. The most abundant DNA sequence in the deep sequencing data was defined as the immunodominant clone. CDR3 amino acid sequences were checked for sharing across subjects and were also compared against the VDJdb database and published repertoires. TCRdb reanalyzed the raw reads on its own, using fastp at Q25 for trimming and MiXCR for clone calling, and kept in-frame beta chains. Entries that share a CDR3 protein sequence are merged under the most common genes and DNA. Here the V and J calls rest on TCRdb's processing, not on the authors' analysis. Within this sample are hundreds of thousands of distinct CDR3 sequences, with approximately 32% of them counted one time only. The ten largest clonotypes hold roughly 0.8% of the sample.

Patients chosen for sequencing had shown expansion of CD8+CD57+ cells by flow cytometry. Every patient had severe acquired aplastic anemia, diagnosed using the International Study of Aplastic Anemia and Agranulocytosis and Camitta criteria. No patient had received any therapy when blood was sampled. In the study, sorted CD4+ and CD8+ blood T cells from patients with severe aplastic anemia and from healthy subjects underwent deep sequencing of TCR repertoires. Patients were enrolled in the USA under clinicaltrials.gov protocols 00001620, 01623167, 00001397, 00071045, 00081523 and 00961064. Ficoll-Paque density gradient centrifugation was used to isolate peripheral blood mononuclear cells. CD4+ and CD8+ T cells were sorted by FACS or magnetic beads before DNA extraction. On this clonotype: Its antigen is not yet known. No base quality values were provided; no much bigger clone lies one nucleotide off.

The sequence came from a human donor with aplastic anemia. Sequenced input: sorted CD4+, CD8+, or CD8+CD57+ T cells (not recorded which) from PBMCs. The rearrangement joined TRBV15 to TRBJ2-7; the D gene remains uncertain. The CDR3 is CATSRERGLQYEQYF. DNA sequence: TGTGCCACCAGCAGAGAACGTGGGCTCCAATACGAGCAGTACTTC.